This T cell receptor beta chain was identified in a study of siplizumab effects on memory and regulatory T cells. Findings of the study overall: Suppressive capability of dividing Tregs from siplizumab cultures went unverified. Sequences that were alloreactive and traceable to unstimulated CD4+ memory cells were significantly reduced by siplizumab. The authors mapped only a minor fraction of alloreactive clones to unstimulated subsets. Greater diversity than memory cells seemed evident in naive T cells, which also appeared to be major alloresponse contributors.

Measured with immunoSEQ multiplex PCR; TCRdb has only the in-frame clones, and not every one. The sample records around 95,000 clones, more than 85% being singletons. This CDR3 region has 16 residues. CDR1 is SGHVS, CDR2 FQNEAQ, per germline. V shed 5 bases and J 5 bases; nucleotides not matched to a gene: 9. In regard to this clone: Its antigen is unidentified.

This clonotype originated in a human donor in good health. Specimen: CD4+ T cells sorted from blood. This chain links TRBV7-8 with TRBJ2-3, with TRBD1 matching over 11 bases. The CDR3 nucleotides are TGTGCCAGCAGCCCATCCGGGACAGGGGGGCTAGATACGCAGTATTTT. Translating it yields CASSPSGTGGLDTQYF.